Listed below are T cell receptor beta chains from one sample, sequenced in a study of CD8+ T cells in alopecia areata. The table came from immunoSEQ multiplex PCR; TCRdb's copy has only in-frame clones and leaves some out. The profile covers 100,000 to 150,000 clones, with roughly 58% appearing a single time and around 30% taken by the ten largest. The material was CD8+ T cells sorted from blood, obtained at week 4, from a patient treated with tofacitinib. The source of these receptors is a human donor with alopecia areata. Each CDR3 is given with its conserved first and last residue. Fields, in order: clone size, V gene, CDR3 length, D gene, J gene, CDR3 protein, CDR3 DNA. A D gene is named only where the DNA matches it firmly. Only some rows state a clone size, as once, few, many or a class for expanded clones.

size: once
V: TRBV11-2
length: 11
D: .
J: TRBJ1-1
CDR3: CASNLGIEAFF
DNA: TGTGCCAGCAACCTCGGGATTGAAGCTTTCTTT

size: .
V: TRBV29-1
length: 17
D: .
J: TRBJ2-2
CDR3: CSVPIYIAGINTGELFF
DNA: TGCAGCGTTCCGATTTACATAGCCGGGATCAACACCGGGGAGCTGTTTTTT

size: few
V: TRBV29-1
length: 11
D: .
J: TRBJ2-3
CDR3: CSIGGTDTQYF
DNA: TGCAGCATTGGGGGCACAGATACGCAGTATTTT

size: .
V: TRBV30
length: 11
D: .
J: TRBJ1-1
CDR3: CAWIVGSEAFF
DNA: TGTGCCTGGATAGTAGGGTCTGAAGCTTTCTTT

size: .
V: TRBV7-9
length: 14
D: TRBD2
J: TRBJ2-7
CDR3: CASTTSGGLYEQYF
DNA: TGTGCCAGCACCACTAGCGGGGGGCTCTACGAGCAGTACTTC

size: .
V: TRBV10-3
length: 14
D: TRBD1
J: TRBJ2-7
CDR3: CAITPGQGSYEQYF
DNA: TGTGCCATCACTCCGGGACAGGGCTCCTACGAGCAGTACTTC

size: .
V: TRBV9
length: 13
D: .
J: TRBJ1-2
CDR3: CASSGGLSYGYTF
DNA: TGTGCCAGCAGTGGCGGACTGTCCTATGGCTACACCTTC

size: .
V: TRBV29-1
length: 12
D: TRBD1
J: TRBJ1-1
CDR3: CSVVTGRAEAFF
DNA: TGCAGCGTCGTGACAGGGCGGGCTGAAGCTTTCTTT

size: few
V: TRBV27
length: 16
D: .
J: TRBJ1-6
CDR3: CASSSALSSYNSPLHF
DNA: TGTGCCAGCAGCTCCGCGTTGAGCTCCTATAATTCACCCCTCCACTTT

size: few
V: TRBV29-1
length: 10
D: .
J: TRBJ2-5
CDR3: CSVIRETQYF
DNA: TGCAGCGTTATAAGGGAAACCCAGTACTTC

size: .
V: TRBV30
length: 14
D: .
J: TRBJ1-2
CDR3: CAWSGPGRAYGYTF
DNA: TGTGCCTGGAGTGGACCAGGGAGGGCCTATGGCTACACCTTC

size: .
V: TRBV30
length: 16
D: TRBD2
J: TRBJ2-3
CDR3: CAWSYGLAVSTDTQYF
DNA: TGTGCCTGGAGTTATGGACTAGCGGTCTCCACAGATACGCAGTATTTT

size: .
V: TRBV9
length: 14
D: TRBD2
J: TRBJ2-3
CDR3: CASVGLAGTDTQYF
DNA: TGTGCCAGCGTGGGACTAGCGGGCACAGATACGCAGTATTTT

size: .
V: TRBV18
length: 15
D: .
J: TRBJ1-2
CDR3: CASSPQGLSNYGYTF
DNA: TGTGCCAGCTCACCACAGGGGTTATCGAACTATGGCTACACCTTC

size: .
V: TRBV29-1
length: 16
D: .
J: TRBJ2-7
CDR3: CSVVLLGTGPGGEQYF
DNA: TGCAGCGTTGTCTTATTGGGCACAGGCCCTGGGGGCGAGCAGTACTTC

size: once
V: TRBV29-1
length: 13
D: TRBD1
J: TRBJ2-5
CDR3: CSVNRGLEETQYF
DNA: TGCAGCGTGAACAGGGGTCTCGAAGAGACCCAGTACTTC

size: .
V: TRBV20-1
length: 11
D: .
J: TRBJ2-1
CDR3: CSALKGNEQFF
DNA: TGCAGTGCCCTTAAGGGGAATGAGCAGTTCTTC

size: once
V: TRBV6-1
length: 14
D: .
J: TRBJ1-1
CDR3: CASPPNMGYTEAFF
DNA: TGTGCCAGCCCTCCGAACATGGGGTACACTGAAGCTTTCTTT

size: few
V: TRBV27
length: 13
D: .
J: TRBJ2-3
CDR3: CASTGGPGDTQYF
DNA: TGTGCCAGCACTGGGGGGCCAGGAGATACGCAGTATTTT

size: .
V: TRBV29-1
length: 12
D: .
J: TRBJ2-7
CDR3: CSVGVSDLEQYF
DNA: TGCAGCGTTGGAGTCTCCGATCTCGAGCAGTACTTC

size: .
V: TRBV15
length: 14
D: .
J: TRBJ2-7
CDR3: CATSRVPGSHEQYF
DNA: TGTGCCACCAGCAGAGTTCCGGGGTCCCACGAGCAGTACTTC

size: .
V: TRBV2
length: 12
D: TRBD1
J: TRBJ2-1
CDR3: CAVPDRDNEQFF
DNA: TGTGCCGTACCCGACAGGGACAATGAGCAGTTCTTC

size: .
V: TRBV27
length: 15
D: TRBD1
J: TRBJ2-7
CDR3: CASSLTGGPAYEQYF
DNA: TGTGCCAGCAGTTTAACAGGGGGGCCGGCCTACGAGCAGTACTTC

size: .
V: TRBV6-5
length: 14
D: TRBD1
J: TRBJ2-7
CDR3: CASSYGQGTYEQYF
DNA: TGTGCCAGCAGTTACGGACAGGGGACCTACGAGCAGTACTTC